This T cell receptor (beta chain) was profiled in a study of blood T cell repertoires in COVID-19. Turning to the study itself: Researchers got acute and convalescent COVID-19 samples from the United States, Italy and Spain. T cells, B-cell-depleted T cells, or PBMCs provided the cDNA or gDNA that served as material.

J gave up 4 bases and V 7 bases, and 5 bases lay outside the gene matches. Germline V gene lookup returns CDR1 SGHRS and CDR2 YFSETQ. This CDR3 is 12 amino acids long. Per the original methods: Nucleated cell counts were estimated from reference gene primer amplification. Method: immunoSEQ multiplex PCR; TCRdb's copy keeps in-frame clones and lacks some. V and J calls and clone size are copied from that table; D and trimming were computed from the DNA. The sample contains about 410,000 clones, roughly 85% of which appear only once. The receptor was derived from a woman in her thirties with active or convalescent COVID-19. The chain uses TRBV5-1 and TRBJ2-7; 7 bases are shared with TRBD1. The sample comprised peripheral blood. The CDR3: CASSGTEYEQYF. In nucleotides, the CDR3 is TGCGCCAGCTCTGGGACAGAATACGAGCAGTACTTC.